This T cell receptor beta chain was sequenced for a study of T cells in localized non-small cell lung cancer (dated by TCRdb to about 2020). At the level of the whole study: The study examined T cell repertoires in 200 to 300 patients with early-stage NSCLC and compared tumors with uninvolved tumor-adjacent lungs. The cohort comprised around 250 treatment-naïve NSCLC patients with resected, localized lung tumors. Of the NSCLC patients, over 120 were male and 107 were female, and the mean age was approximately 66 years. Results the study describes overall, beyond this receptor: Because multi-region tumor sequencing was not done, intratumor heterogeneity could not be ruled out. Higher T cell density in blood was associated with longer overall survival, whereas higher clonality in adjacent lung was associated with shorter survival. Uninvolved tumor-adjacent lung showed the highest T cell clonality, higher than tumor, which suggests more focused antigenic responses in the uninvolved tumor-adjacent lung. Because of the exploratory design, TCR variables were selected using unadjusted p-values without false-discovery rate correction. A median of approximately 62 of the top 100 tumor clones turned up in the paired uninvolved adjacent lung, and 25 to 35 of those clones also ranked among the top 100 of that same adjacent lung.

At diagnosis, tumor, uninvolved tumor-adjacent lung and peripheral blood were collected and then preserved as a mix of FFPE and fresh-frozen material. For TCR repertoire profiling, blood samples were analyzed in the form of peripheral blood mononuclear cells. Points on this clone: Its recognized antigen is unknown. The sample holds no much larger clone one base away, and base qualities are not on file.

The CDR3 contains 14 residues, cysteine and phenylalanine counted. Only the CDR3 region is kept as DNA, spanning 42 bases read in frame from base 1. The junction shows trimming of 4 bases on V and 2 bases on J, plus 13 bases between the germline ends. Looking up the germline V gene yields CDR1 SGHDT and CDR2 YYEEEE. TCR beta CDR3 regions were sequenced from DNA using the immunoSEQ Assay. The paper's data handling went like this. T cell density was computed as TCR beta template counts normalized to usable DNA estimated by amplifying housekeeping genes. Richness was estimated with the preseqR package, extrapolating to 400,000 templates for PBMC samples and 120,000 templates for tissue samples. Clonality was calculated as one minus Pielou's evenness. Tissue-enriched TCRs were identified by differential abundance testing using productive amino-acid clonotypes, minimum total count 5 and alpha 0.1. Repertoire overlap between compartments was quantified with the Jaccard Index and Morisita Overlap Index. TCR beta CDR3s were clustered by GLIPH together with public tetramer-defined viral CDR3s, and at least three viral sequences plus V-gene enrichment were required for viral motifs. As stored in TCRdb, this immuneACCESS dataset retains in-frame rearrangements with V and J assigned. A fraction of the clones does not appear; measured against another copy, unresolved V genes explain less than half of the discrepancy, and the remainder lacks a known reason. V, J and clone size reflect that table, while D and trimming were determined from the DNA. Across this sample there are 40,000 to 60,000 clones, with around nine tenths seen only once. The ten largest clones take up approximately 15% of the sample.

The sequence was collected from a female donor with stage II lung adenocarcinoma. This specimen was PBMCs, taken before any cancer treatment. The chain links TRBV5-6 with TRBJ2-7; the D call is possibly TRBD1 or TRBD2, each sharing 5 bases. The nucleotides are TGTGCCAGCAGCGGAGGAACAGGTCCCTACGAGCAGTACTTC. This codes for CASSGGTGPYEQYF.